The present entry profiles one T cell receptor (beta chain) with its context. This clonotype was seen at least ten times. The antigen it binds to is not known. No clone much larger than this one lies a single base away; base qualities are absent. Taken from cysteine to phenylalanine, the CDR3 has 15 residues. Only the CDR3 region is kept as DNA, spanning 45 bases read in frame from base 1. V lost 2 bases and J lost 4 bases, and the count of bases not matched to a germline gene is 5. The germline V gene specifies MDHEN as CDR1 and SYDVKM as CDR2. This sample was taken from a study of CD8 T cells in ankylosing spondylitis (dated by TCRdb to 2017 to 2019). As for the study more broadly: T cell receptor beta repertoires were profiled in healthy donors and ankylosing spondylitis patients so that disease-linked TCR variants could be found. Samples of peripheral blood were taken, and for ankylosing spondylitis patients, synovial fluid was collected as well. The full study cohort was made up of over 20 ankylosing spondylitis patients and 108 healthy donors.

The run used an Illumina HiSeq 2500. Quantitative 5'-RACE with molecular barcodes was used to prepare TCR beta libraries. The paper's data handling went like this. To identify disease-linked TCR variants, a new computational method was used, one built on a probabilistic model of VDJ rearrangement. The public reads were reprocessed in TCRdb via fastp at Q25 and MiXCR, keeping in-frame beta chains. Each entry merges the rows of one CDR3 protein and shows their most common DNA and genes. TCRdb's processing, not the authors' own work, is the source of the V and J calls. Here the sample has about 240,000 distinct CDR3 sequences; roughly 8.6% occur a single time. The ten most abundant clones make up about 6.5% of the sample. Points the paper makes about the study in general: Some TCR beta motif variants had previously been reported in synovial fluid and blood of reactive arthritis patients, which suggested common disease-initiation mechanisms. The disease-linked clones had a CD8+ phenotype and were found at relatively low frequencies in peripheral blood. According to the report, matched synovial fluid samples from ankylosing spondylitis patients were significantly enriched for the disease-linked clones. Blood from ankylosing spondylitis patients appeared to be characterized by a TCR beta motif composed of under 10 highly homologous amino acid variants.

The TCR comes from a male donor with ankylosing spondylitis or in good health (not recorded which). The sequenced sample consisted of blood, either unsorted or a sorted T cell fraction (not recorded which). The chain employs TRBV28 and TRBJ1-2; the central 9 bases match TRBD1. CDR3 sequence: CASSLTGGYLYGYTF. The nucleotides are TGTGCCAGCAGTTTAACAGGGGGCTACCTCTATGGCTACACCTTC.